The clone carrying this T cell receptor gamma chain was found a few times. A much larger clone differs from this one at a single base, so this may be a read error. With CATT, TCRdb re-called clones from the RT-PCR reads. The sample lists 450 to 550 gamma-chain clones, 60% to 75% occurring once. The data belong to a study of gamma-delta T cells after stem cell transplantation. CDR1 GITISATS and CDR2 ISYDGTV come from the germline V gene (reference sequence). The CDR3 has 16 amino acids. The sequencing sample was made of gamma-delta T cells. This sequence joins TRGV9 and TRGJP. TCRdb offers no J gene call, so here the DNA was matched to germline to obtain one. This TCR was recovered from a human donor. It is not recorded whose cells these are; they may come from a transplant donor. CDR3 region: CAVWEVQELGKKIKVF. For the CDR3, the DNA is TGTGCCGTGTGGGAGGTGCAAGAGTTGGGCAAAAAAATCAAGGTATTT.